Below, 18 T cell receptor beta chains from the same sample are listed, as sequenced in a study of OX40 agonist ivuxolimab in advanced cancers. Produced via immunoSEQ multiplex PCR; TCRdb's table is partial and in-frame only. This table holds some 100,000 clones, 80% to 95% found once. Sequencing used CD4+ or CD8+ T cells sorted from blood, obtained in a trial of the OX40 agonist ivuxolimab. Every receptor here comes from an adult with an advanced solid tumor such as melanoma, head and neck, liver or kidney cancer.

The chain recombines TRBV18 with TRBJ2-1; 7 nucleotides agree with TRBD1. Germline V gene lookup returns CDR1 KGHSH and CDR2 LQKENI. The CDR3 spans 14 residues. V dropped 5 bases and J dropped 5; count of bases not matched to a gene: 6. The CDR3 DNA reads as TGTGCCAGCTCAAAGGACAGGAAACACAATGAGCAGTTCTTC. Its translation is CASSKDRKHNEQFF.

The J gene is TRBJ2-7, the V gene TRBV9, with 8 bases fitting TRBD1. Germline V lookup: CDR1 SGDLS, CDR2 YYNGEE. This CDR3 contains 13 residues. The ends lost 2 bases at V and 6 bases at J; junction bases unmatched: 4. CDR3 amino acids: CASSVGDRTEQYF. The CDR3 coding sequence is TGTGCCAGCAGCGTCGGGGACAGGACCGAGCAGTACTTC.

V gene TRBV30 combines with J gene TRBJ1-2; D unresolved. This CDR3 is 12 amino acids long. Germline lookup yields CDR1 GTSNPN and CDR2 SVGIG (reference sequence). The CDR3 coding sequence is TGTGCTCTCAACCCGGGTGGCTATGGCTACACCTTC. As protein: CALNPGGYGYTF. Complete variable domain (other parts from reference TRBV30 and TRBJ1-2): SQTIHQWPATLVQPVGSPLSLECTVEGTSNPNLYWYRQAAGRGLQLLFYSVGIGQISSEVPQNLSASRPQDRQFILSSKKLLLSDSGFYLCALNPGGYGYTFGSGTRLTVV.

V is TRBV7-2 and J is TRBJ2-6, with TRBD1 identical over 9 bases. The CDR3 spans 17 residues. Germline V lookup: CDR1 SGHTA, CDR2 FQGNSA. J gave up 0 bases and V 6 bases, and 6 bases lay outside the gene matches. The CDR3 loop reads CASSTGQGGSGANVLTF. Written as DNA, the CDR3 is TGTGCCAGCAGTACGGGACAGGGCGGCTCTGGGGCCAACGTCCTGACTTTC.

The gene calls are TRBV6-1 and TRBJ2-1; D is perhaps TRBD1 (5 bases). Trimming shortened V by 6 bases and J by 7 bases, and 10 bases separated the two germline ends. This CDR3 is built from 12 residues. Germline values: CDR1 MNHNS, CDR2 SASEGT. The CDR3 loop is CASRVQGNEQFF. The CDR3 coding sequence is TGTGCCAGCAGAGTCCAGGGAAATGAGCAGTTCTTC.

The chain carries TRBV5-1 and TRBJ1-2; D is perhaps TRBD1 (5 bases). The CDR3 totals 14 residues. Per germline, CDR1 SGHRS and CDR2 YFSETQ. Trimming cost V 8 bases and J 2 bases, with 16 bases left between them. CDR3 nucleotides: TGCGCCAGTTCCACCGGGGGACCGAACTATGGCTACACCTTC. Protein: CASSTGGPNYGYTF. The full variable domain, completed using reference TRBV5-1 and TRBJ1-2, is KAGVTQTPRYLIKTRGQQVTLSCSPISGHRSVSWYQQTPGQGLQFLFEYFSETQRNKGNFPGRFSGRQFSNSRSEMNVSTLELGDSALYLCASSTGGPNYGYTFGSGTRLTVV.

The CDR3 coding sequence is TGCAGCGTTGTCCGCGGACTAGCTTTAAATGAGCAGTTCTTC. Encoded protein: CSVVRGLALNEQFF. V is TRBV29-1 and J is TRBJ2-1, with 8 bases lining up with TRBD2. Germline V CDR1 and CDR2: SQVTM, ANQGSEA. There are 14 residues in the CDR3. Trimming took 4 bases from V and 7 from J; bases not matched to a gene: 9.

The CDR3 sequence: CASSPPVKSTDTQYF. The DNA of the CDR3 is TGTGCCAGCTCACCACCGGTGAAGAGCACAGATACGCAGTATTTT. The V gene is TRBV18, the J gene TRBJ2-3, with D unclear. V was clipped by 0 bases and J by 0 bases, with 7 bases between them. The CDR3 is 15 residues long. The V gene's germline CDR1 is KGHSH and CDR2 LQKENI.

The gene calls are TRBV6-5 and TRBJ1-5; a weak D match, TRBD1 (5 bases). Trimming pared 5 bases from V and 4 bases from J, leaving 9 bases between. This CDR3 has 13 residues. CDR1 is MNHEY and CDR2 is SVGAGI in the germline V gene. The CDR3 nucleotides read TGTGCCAGCAGTCCGACAGTGAATCAGCCCCAGCATTTT. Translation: CASSPTVNQPQHF.

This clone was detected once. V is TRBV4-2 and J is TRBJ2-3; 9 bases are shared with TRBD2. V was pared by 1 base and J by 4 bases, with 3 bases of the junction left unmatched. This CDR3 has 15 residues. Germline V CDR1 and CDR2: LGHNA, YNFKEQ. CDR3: CASSQGRGGADTQYF. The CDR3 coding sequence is TGTGCCAGCAGCCAAGGGCGGGGGGGCGCAGATACGCAGTATTTT.

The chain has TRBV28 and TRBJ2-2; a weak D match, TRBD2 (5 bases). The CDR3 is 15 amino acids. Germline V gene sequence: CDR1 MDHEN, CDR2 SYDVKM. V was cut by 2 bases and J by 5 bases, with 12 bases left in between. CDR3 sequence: CASSLPRASTGELFF. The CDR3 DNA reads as TGTGCCAGCAGTTTACCGCGGGCCAGTACCGGGGAGCTGTTTTTT.

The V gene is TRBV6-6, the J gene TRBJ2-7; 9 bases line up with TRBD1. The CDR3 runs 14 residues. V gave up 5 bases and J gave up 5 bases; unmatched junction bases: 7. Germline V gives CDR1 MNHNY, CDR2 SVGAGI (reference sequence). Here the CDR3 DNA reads TGTGCCAGCAGTCCGGGACAGGGTAGGAACGAGCAGTACTTC. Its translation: CASSPGQGRNEQYF.

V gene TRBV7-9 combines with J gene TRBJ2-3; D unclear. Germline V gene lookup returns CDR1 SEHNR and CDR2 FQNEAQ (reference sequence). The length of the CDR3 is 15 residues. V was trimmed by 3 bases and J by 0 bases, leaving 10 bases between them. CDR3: CASSLGLSSTDTQYF. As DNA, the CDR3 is TGTGCCAGCAGCTTGGGATTATCTAGCACAGATACGCAGTATTTT.

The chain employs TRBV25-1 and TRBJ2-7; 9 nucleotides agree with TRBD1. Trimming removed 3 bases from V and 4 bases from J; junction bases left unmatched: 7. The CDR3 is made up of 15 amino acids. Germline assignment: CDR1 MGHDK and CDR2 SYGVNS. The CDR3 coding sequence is TGTGCCAGCAGTGACCCGGGACAGGGCGATTACGAGCAGTACTTC. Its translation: CASSDPGQGDYEQYF.

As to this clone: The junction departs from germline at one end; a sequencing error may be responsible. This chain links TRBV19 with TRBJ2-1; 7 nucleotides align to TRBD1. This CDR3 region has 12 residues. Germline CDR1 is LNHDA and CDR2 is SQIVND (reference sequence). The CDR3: CASSLLDRPLIF. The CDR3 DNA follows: TGTGCCAGTAGTTTGCTGGACAGGCCTTTAATCTTC.

CDR3 sequence reads: CASSPLLGAYEQYF. The CDR3 DNA sequence: TGTGCCAGCTCACCACTCCTCGGGGCTTACGAGCAGTACTTC. The chain couples TRBV18 to TRBJ2-7; D possibly uses TRBD1 or TRBD2 (5 bases each). V lost 1 base and J 4 bases, leaving 11 bases between the germline ends. Germline CDR1 reads KGHSH; CDR2 reads LQKENI. The CDR3 consists of 14 residues.

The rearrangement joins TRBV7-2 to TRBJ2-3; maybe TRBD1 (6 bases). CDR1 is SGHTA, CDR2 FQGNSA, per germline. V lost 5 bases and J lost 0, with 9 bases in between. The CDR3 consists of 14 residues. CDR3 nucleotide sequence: TGTGCCAGCAGCCGGGACATTAGCACAGATACGCAGTATTTT. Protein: CASSRDISTDTQYF.

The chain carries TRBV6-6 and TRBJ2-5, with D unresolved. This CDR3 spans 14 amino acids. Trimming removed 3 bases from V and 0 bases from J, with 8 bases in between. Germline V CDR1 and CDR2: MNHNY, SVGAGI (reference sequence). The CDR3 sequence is CASSYLQYQETQYF. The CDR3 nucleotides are TGTGCCAGCAGTTATCTACAGTACCAAGAGACCCAGTACTTC.